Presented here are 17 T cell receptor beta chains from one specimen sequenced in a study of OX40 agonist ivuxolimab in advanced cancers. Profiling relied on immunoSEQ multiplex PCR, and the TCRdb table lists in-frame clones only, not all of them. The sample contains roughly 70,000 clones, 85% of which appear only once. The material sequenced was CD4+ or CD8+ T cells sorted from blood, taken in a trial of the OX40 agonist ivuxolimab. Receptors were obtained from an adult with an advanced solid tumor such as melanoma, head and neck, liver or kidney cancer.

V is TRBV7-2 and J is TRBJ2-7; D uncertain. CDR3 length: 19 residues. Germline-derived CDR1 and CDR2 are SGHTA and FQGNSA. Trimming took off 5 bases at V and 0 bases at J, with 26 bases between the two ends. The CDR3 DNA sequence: TGTGCCAGCAGCCTGTCTAAGGCACCAAGAAAGGGCAGCTCCTACGAGCAGTACTTC. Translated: CASSLSKAPRKGSSYEQYF.

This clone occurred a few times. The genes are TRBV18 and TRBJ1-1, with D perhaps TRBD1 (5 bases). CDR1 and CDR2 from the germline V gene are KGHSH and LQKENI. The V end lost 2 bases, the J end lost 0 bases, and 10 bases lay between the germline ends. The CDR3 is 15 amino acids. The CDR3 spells CASSPKEGLNTEAFF. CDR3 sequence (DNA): TGTGCCAGCTCACCAAAGGAGGGACTGAACACTGAAGCTTTCTTT.

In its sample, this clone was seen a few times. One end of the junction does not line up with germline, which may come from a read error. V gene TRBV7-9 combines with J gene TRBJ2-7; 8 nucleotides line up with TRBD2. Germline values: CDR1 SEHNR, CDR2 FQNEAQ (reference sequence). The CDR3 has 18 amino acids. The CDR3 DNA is TGTGCCAGCAGCCCCTCCCTTTGGGTTTTCCAGCGGGGGCCCGGTATGGACTTC. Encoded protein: CASSPSLWVFQRGPGMDF.

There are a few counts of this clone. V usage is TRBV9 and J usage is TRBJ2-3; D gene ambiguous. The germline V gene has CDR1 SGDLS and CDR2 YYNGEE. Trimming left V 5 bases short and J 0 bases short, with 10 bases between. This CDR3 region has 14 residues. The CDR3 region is CASSASLSTDTQYF. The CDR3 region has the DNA TGTGCCAGCAGTGCCTCTCTCAGCACAGATACGCAGTATTTT.

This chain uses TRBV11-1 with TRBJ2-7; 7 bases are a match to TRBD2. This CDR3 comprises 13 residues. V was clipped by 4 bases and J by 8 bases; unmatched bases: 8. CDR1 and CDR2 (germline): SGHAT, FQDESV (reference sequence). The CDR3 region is CASSSGEGRKQYF. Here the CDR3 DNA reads TGTGCCAGCAGCTCCGGGGAGGGAAGAAAGCAGTACTTC. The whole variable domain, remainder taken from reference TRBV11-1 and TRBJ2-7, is EAEVAQSPRYKITEKSQAVAFWCDPISGHATLYWYRQILGQGPELLVQFQDESVVDDSQLPKDRFSAERLKGVDSTLKIQPAELGDSAMYLCASSSGEGRKQYFGPGTRLTVT.

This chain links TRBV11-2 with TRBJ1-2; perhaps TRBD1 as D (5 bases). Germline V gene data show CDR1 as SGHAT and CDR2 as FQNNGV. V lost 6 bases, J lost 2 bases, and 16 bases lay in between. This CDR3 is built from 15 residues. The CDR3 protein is CASSFPGRGNYGYTF. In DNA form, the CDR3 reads TGTGCCAGCAGTTTTCCCGGAAGGGGAAACTATGGCTACACCTTC.

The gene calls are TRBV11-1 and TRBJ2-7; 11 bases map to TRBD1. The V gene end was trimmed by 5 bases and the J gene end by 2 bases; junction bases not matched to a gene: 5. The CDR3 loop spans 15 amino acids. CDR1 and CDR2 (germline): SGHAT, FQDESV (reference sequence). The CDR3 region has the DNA TGTGCCAGCAGCAACACGGGACAGGGGGCCTACGAGCAGTACTTC. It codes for CASSNTGQGAYEQYF.

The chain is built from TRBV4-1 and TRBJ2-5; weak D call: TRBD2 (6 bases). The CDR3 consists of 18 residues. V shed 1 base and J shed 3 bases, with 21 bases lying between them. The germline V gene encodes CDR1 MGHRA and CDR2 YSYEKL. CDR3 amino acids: CASSQGAGSDSLKETQYF. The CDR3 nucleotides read TGCGCCAGCAGCCAAGGGGCGGGGTCCGATTCTCTTAAAGAGACCCAGTACTTC.

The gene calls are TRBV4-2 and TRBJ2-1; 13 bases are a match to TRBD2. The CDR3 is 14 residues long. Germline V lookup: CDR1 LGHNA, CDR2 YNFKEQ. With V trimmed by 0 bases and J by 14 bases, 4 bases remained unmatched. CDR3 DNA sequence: TGTGCCAGCAGCCAAGAGACTAGCGGGGGGCGGAAGTTCTTC. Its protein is CASSQETSGGRKFF.

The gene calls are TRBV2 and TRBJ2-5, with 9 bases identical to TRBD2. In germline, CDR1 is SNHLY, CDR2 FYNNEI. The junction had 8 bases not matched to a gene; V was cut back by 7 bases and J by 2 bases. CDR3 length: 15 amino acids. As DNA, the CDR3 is TGTGCCAGCAAGGGTAGCGGGGGACCACAAGAGACCCAGTACTTC. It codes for CASKGSGGPQETQYF.

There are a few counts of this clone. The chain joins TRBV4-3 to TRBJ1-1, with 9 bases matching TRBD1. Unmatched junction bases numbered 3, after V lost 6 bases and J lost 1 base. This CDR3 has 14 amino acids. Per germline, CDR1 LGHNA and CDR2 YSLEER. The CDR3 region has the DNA TGCGCCAGCAGGGACAGGGGAAAGAACACTGAAGCTTTCTTT. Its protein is CASRDRGKNTEAFF.

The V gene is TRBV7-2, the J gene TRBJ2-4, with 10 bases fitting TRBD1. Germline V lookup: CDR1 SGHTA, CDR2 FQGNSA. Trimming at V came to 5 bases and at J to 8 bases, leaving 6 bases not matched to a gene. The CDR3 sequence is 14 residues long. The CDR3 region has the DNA TGTGCCAGCAGCGCGGGACAGGGGCACGACATTCAGTACTTC. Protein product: CASSAGQGHDIQYF.

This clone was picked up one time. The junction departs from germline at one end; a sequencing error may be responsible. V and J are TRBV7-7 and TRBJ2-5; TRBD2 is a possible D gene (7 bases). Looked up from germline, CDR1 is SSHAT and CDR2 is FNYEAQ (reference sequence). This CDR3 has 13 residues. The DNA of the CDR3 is TGTGCTAGCAGCTCACAGGGAGGGGAGACCCAGTACTTC. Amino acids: CASSSQGGETQYF.

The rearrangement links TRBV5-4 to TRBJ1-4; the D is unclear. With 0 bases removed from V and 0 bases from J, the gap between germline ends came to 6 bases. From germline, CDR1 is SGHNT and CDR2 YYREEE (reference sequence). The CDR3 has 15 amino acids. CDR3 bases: TGTGCCAGCAGCTTGGGGTCAGCAACTAATGAAAAACTGTTTTTT. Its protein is CASSLGSATNEKLFF.

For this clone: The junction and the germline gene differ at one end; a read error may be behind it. The CDR3 sequence: CASSTRDRGETFF. DNA of the CDR3: TGTGCCAGCAGCACCCGGGACAGGGGTGAAACTTTCTTT. The V gene is TRBV7-2, the J gene TRBJ1-1; TRBD1 aligns across 10 bases. The V gene's germline CDR1 is SGHTA and CDR2 FQGNSA. The CDR3 runs to 13 residues.

The CDR3: CASSWGRGRSSYEQYF. CDR3 sequence (DNA): TGCGCCAGCAGCTGGGGGCGGGGGAGATCCTCCTACGAGCAGTACTTC. The V call is TRBV5-1, the J call TRBJ2-7; possibly TRBD2 for D (7 bases). Per germline, CDR1 SGHRS and CDR2 YFSETQ. This CDR3 region has 16 residues. V was clipped by 3 bases and J by 0 bases, with 16 bases between them.

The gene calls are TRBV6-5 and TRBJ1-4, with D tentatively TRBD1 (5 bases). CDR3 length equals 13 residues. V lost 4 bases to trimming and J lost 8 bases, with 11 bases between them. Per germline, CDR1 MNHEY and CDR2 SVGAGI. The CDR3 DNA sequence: TGTGCCAGCAGTTTGGGGGAGAGAGAAAAACTGTTTTTT. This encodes CASSLGEREKLFF.